This T cell receptor beta chain was found in a study of blood T cell repertoires in COVID-19. Whole-study context: Spain, Italy and the United States supplied samples that represented acute and convalescent COVID-19. T cells, B-cell-depleted T cells, or PBMCs provided the cDNA or gDNA that served as material.

Trimming left V 0 bases short and J 5 bases short, with 3 bases between. There are 11 residues in the CDR3. Germline V gene sequence: CDR1 GTSNPN, CDR2 SVGIG (reference sequence). In the original workflow: Researchers report that nucleated cell counts were estimated from reference gene primer amplification. This table comes from immunoSEQ multiplex PCR, and its TCRdb copy is limited to in-frame clones, with some not included. The V and J calls and clone size were taken over from that table, and D and trimming were inferred from the DNA. The table lists 250,000 or so clones, about 85% of them singletons, with around 3% in the top ten.

Sequencing was performed on peripheral blood. This chain joins TRBV30 and TRBJ2-3; no reliable D call. This TCR came from a man aged 18-30 years with active or convalescent COVID-19. Here the CDR3 reads CAWSVIDTQYF. The DNA for the CDR3 is TGTGCCTGGAGTGTTATAGATACGCAGTATTTT. The full variable domain, its missing parts supplied by reference TRBV30 and TRBJ2-3, is SQTIHQWPATLVQPVGSPLSLECTVEGTSNPNLYWYRQAAGRGLQLLFYSVGIGQISSEVPQNLSASRPQDRQFILSSKKLLLSDSGFYLCAWSVIDTQYFGPGTRLTVL.